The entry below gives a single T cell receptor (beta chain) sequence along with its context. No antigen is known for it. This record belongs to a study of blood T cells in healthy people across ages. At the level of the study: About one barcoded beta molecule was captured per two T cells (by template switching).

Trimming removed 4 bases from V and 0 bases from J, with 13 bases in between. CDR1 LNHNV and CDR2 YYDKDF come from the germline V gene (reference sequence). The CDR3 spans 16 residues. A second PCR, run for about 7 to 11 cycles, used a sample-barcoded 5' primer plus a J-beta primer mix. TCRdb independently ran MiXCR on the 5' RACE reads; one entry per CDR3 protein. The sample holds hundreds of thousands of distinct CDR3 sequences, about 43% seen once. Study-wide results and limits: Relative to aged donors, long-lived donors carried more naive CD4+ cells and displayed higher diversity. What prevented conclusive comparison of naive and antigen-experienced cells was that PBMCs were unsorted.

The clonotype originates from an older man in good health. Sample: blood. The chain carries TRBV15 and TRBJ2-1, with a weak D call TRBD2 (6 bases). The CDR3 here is CATSTLGRSSYNEQFF. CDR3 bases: TGTGCCACCAGCACTCTCGGGAGAAGCTCCTACAATGAGCAGTTCTTC.